This T cell receptor (beta chain) is from a study of OX40 agonist ivuxolimab in advanced cancers. Background on the study: Those enrolled were roughly 85% male, with a mean age of 60 years and ages from roughly 20 to 90. Previous treatment with anti-PD-1, anti-PD-L1 or anti-CTLA-4 therapy was allowed; about 40% had received some.

The data were produced by immunoSEQ multiplex PCR, yet TCRdb's version contains in-frame clones alone and is incomplete. This table holds about 120,000 clones, around 91% found once. V gave up 5 bases and J gave up 2 bases; unmatched junction bases: 9. Germline loops: CDR1 LNHDA, CDR2 SQIVND (reference sequence). The CDR3 is made up of 17 amino acids. The V call is TRBV19, the J call TRBJ2-1; 10 positions agree with TRBD2. The sequence was obtained from an adult with an advanced solid tumor such as melanoma, head and neck, liver or kidney cancer. This sample comprised CD4+ or CD8+ T cells sorted from blood, obtained in a trial of the OX40 agonist ivuxolimab. CDR3 nucleotide sequence: TGTGCCAGTAGTTTCCGGGGAGCGGGGGGGCCCTACAATGAGCAGTTCTTC. It encodes CASSFRGAGGPYNEQFF.